This T cell receptor (beta chain) appears in the sequencing data of a study of human T cells and chemical hapten exposure. Study context: Across samples, TCR yields varied, mostly owing to small differences in pooled library volumes.

Within the library, unique molecular identifiers were attached to each individual cDNA molecule. From the RACE reads, TCRdb called clonotypes with MiXCR, one entry per CDR3 protein. The sample lists more than 300,000 distinct CDR3 sequences, roughly 5.3% occurring once. CDR3 length: 19 amino acids. Germline-derived CDR1 and CDR2 are MNHNS and SASEGT. After removal of 6 bases from V and 2 bases from J, the junction contained 12 bases not matched to a gene. The sample holds many counts of this clonotype. Indicated time point: pre-sensitization, week 0. Treatment in this sample: therapeutic diphenylcyclopropenone sensitization with weekly scalp DPC. Alopecia patients, 18 to 70 years old and DPC-suitable, served as donors.

The source material was whole blood, sampled in connection with sensitization to the hapten diphenylcyclopropenone (DPC). J is TRBJ2-1 and V is TRBV6-1, with 14 positions matching TRBD2. The source is a woman in her 50s with alopecia areata. Some clones in this sample may be carry-over from other donors' samples. The CDR3 nucleotides are TGTGCCAGCAGCCCCGCCGGACTAGCGGGGGGAGGAACCTACAATGAGCAGTTCTTC. It encodes CASSPAGLAGGGTYNEQFF.